This entry describes one T cell receptor (beta chain). The method was immunoSEQ multiplex PCR; TCRdb's version includes in-frame clones alone and lacks a portion of them. The top ten hold around 3% of the sample, which has around 80,000 clones, 90% to 95% seen once. This entry is derived from a study of T cell changes during pregnancy in multiple sclerosis. CDR3 length equals 20 residues. Germline CDR1 reads SGDLS; CDR2 reads YYNGEE. Unmatched junction bases numbered 18, after V lost 0 bases and J lost 5 bases. The sequence derives from a female donor with multiple sclerosis, enrolled in a pregnancy study. The sample here was peripheral blood, taken before pregnancy. The chain recombines TRBV9 with TRBJ2-5, with 11 bases lining up with TRBD1. Here the CDR3 DNA reads TGTGCCAGCAGCGTAGATCCGGGACAGGGGGGGCTGGGCGGTCAGGAGACCCAGTACTTC. This codes for CASSVDPGQGGLGGQETQYF.